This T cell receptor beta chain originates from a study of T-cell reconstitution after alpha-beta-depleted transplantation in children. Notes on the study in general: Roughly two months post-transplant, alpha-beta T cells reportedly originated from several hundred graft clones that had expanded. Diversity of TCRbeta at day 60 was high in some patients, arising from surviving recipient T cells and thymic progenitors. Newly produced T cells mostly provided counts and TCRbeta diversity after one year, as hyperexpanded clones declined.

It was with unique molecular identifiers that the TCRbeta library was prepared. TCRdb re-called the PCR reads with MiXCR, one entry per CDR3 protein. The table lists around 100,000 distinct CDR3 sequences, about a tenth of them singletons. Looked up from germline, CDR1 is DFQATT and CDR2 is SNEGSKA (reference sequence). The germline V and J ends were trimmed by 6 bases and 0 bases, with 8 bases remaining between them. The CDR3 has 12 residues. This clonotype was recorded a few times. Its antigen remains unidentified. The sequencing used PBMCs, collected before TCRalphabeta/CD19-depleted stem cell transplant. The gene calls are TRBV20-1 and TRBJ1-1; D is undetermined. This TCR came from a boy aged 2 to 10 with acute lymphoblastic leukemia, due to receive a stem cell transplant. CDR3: CSADLMNTEAFF. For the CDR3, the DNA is TGCAGTGCAGACCTTATGAACACTGAAGCTTTCTTT.